One sample yielded the 12 T cell receptor beta chains listed below, sequenced in a study of cytomegalovirus exposure and HLA in healthy donors. PCR was performed using 60 Vbeta and 13 Jbeta primers. The repertoire was sequenced with immunoSEQ multiplex PCR; TCRdb's copy has only in-frame clones and lacks some. The sample has 45,000 to 60,000 clones, and its top ten clones hold approximately 7%. Sequenced input: PBMCs. Receptor source: a woman aged 40 to 50 in good health and CMV-seronegative.

In terms of frequency, this clone is medium-sized. Other DNA sequences in the same sample also yield this CDR3. This chain joins TRBV2 and TRBJ1-6; maybe TRBD1 (5 bases). This CDR3 is built from 14 residues. Deletions cut 1 base from V and 6 bases from J, with 7 bases between. Germline CDR1 and CDR2: SNHLY and FYNNEI. The CDR3 nucleotides are TGTGCCAGCAGTGAAGAAAGGGGTAATTCACCCCTCCACTTT. Protein product: CASSEERGNSPLHF.

The rearrangement uses TRBV30 and TRBJ1-2; D might be TRBD1 (5 bases). CDR1 GTSNPN and CDR2 SVGIG come from the germline V gene (reference sequence). This CDR3 spans 13 amino acids. The V end was cut by 1 base, the J end by 4 bases, with 10 bases between. The CDR3 protein is CAWSETAPYGYTF. The CDR3 nucleotides are TGTGCCTGGAGTGAGACAGCGCCCTATGGCTACACCTTC.

This sequence joins TRBV16 and TRBJ1-4, with TRBD1 as a possible D gene (6 bases). CDR1 is KGHSY and CDR2 is FQNENV in the germline V gene. V was pared by 2 bases and J by 4 bases, with 14 bases between. CDR3 length equals 16 residues. The CDR3 region is CASSQPTGQNNEKLFF. DNA of the CDR3: TGTGCCAGCAGCCAACCAACAGGGCAAAATAATGAAAAACTGTTTTTT.

V usage is TRBV6-1 and J usage is TRBJ2-7; D is uncertain. The CDR3 has 13 amino acids. V was trimmed by 4 bases and J by 3 bases, leaving 10 bases between them. Germline V gene lookup returns CDR1 MNHNS and CDR2 SASEGT. The CDR3 coding sequence is TGTGCCAGCAGTGGGCAGGCCCTCTACGAGCAGTACTTC. It encodes CASSGQALYEQYF.

In regard to this clone: Compared with germline, one end of the junction differs, possibly owing to a read error. The CDR3 loop reads CASSLQDSPAAF. The CDR3 nucleotides are TGTGCCAGCAGCCTTCAGGACAGCCCCGCGGCCTTT. This chain joins TRBV7-9 and TRBJ1-1, with a possible D match to TRBD1 (6 bases). The CDR3 covers 12 residues. Germline-derived CDR1 and CDR2 are SEHNR and FQNEAQ (reference sequence). The full variable domain, completed using reference TRBV7-9 and TRBJ1-1, is DTGVSQNPRHKITKRGQNVTFRCDPISEHNRLYWYRQTLGQGPEFLTYFQNEAQLEKSRLLSDRFSAERPKGSFSTLEIQRTEQGDSAMYLCASSLQDSPAAFGQGTRLTVV.

The CDR3 DNA reads TGTGCCGGGGGGAGGCAGGCGAGCGACGAGCAGTACTTC. Translation gives CAGGRQASDEQYF. The rearrangement uses TRBV5-4 and TRBJ2-7; the D gene is possibly TRBD2 (6 bases). CDR1 is SGHNT and CDR2 is YYREEE in the germline V gene (reference sequence). V was shortened by 10 bases and J by 5 bases, with 19 bases between the two germline ends. This CDR3 is 13 amino acids long.

Of note for this clone: This same CDR3 is encoded by further DNA sequences in the sample. This chain connects TRBV20-1 to TRBJ2-7; a weak D match, TRBD1 (5 bases). This CDR3 is 11 amino acids long. Trimming stripped 6 bases from V and 3 bases from J, with 9 bases between. Germline CDR1 is DFQATT and CDR2 is SNEGSKA (reference sequence). CDR3 loop: CSASDSYEQYF. CDR3 in DNA: TGCAGTGCCTCCGACAGCTACGAGCAGTACTTC.

The chain uses TRBV19 and TRBJ2-1; TRBD2 matches at 13 bases. J lost 5 bases, V lost 9 bases, and 13 bases had no gene match. The CDR3 is made up of 17 amino acids. The germline CDR1 and CDR2 sequences are LNHDA and SQIVND (reference sequence). CDR3: CASLRTSGRGEDNEQFF. The DNA for the CDR3 is TGTGCCAGCCTCCGGACTAGCGGGAGAGGGGAGGACAATGAGCAGTTCTTC.

The chain recombines TRBV2 with TRBJ2-1, with D possibly TRBD2 on 6 matching bases. The CDR3 has 14 residues. CDR1 is SNHLY, CDR2 FYNNEI, per germline. Here the CDR3 reads CASSRESSYNEQFF. In DNA form, the CDR3 reads TGTGCTTCCTCCCGGGAGAGCTCCTACAATGAGCAGTTCTTC.

This rearrangement joins TRBV18 to TRBJ1-4; 7 bases line up with TRBD1. Looked up from germline, CDR1 is KGHSH and CDR2 is LQKENI. The CDR3 sequence is 17 residues long. J lost 3 bases, V lost 3 bases, and 10 bases had no gene match. The CDR3 loop is CASSPLRIGTANEKLFF. In DNA form, the CDR3 reads TGTGCCAGCTCACCCCTTCGAATCGGGACAGCTAATGAAAAACTGTTTTTT.

The chain joins TRBV28 to TRBJ2-5; tentatively, D is TRBD2 (6 bases). Looked up from germline, CDR1 is MDHEN and CDR2 is SYDVKM. The CDR3 contains 14 residues. The ends were cut back, 5 bases at V and 1 base at J, with 11 bases in the middle. CDR3: CASSRRDFQETQYF. The CDR3 DNA reads as TGTGCCAGCAGTCGTCGGGACTTCCAAGAGACCCAGTACTTC.

The chain joins TRBV25-1 to TRBJ1-1; perhaps TRBD1 as D (6 bases). CDR1 MGHDK and CDR2 SYGVNS come from the germline V gene. The CDR3 is 17 amino acids. V lost 1 base and J lost 3, with 18 bases in between. The CDR3, as DNA: TGTGCCAGCAGTGAATCCCCACGACAGGTCAGCTACACTGAAGCTTTCTTT. It yields the protein CASSESPRQVSYTEAFF.